This T cell receptor (beta chain) was documented in a study of T cells after somatic rescue of genetic block. Generated by immunoSEQ multiplex PCR, the TCRdb table keeps only in-frame clones and is missing some. The sample carries approximately 67,000 clones, roughly nine tenths recorded once. Germline trimming cut 4 bases from V and 5 bases from J; bases unmatched to any gene: 14. CDR1 SGHNT and CDR2 YENEEA come from the germline V gene. This CDR3 has 17 residues. Sequencing was done on a sample of peripheral blood mononuclear cells (PBMCs). The V and J genes are TRBV11-3 and TRBJ2-5; 9 bases fit TRBD2. The origin of this receptor is a middle-aged man. The CDR3 sequence: CASSSEVGLAGKETQYF. DNA of the CDR3: TGTGCCAGCAGCTCAGAGGTTGGTCTAGCGGGAAAGGAGACCCAGTACTTC.